Shown below are 22 T cell receptor beta chains from a single sample sequenced in a study of cytomegalovirus exposure and HLA in healthy donors. PCR involved 60 Vbeta and 13 Jbeta primers. The protocol was immunoSEQ multiplex PCR, while the TCRdb copy is restricted to in-frame clones and leaves out a portion. The sample lists more than 110,000 clones, 70% to 75% occurring once. Sequencing was done on a sample of PBMCs. The receptors stem from a human donor in good health.

The V and J genes are TRBV5-4 and TRBJ2-2, with 9 bases identical to TRBD2. With V trimmed by 0 bases and J by 7 bases, 7 bases remained unmatched. Germline CDR1 is SGHNT and CDR2 is YYREEE (reference sequence). The CDR3 is 16 amino acids. CDR3 sequence: CASSLAHSGSIGELFF. For the CDR3, the DNA is TGTGCCAGCAGCTTGGCACATAGCGGGAGTATCGGGGAGCTGTTTTTT.

The V call is TRBV7-9, the J call TRBJ2-1; D may be TRBD2 (7 bases). The ends were cut back, 6 bases at V and 10 bases at J, with 16 bases in the middle. CDR1 SEHNR and CDR2 FQNEAQ come from the germline V gene (reference sequence). The CDR3 has 13 residues. CDR3 protein: CASRGGAIGEQFF. The DNA for the CDR3 is TGTGCCAGCAGGGGGGGGGCCATAGGAGAGCAGTTCTTC.

The rearrangement uses TRBV11-3 and TRBJ1-1; D is unresolved. Trimming took off 1 base at V and 5 bases at J, with 11 bases between the two ends. Germline V gene data show CDR1 as SGHNT and CDR2 as YENEEA. The CDR3 totals 14 residues. The CDR3 DNA reads TGTGCCAGCAGCTTAGTTAGTCGGTCGACTGAAGCTTTCTTT. It encodes CASSLVSRSTEAFF.

J is TRBJ2-3 and V is TRBV6-5, with TRBD2 as a possible D gene (6 bases). Looked up from germline, CDR1 is MNHEY and CDR2 is SVGAGI. V was clipped by 4 bases and J by 7 bases, with 12 bases between them. The CDR3 totals 13 residues. Written as DNA, the CDR3 is TGTGCCAGCAGTTGGGGACTTCGTCATACGCAGTATTTT. The encoded protein is CASSWGLRHTQYF.

DNA of the CDR3: TGCGCCAGCAGCTTGACAGGCCGGGAGACCCAGTACTTC. Translation: CASSLTGRETQYF. The rearrangement joins TRBV5-1 to TRBJ2-5, with D perhaps matching TRBD1 (5 bases). Germline CDR1 reads SGHRS; CDR2 reads YFSETQ. V was trimmed by 1 base and J by 5 bases, leaving 9 bases between them. This CDR3 region has 13 residues.

The chain recombines TRBV25-1 with TRBJ1-3, with D possibly TRBD1 on 5 matching bases. Germline values: CDR1 MGHDK, CDR2 SYGVNS. The CDR3 is made up of 17 amino acids. Between the trimmed V and J ends, which lost 7 bases and 0 bases, there was a span of 19 bases. The CDR3: CASTKSPPGSSGNTIYF. CDR3 coding DNA: TGTGCCAGCACCAAATCGCCCCCAGGGTCCTCTGGAAACACCATATATTTT.

This chain connects TRBV5-8 to TRBJ2-5; 9 bases align to TRBD2. The germline gives CDR1 SGHTS, CDR2 YDEGEE. V lost 1 base and J lost 2; bases outside the gene matches: 6. The CDR3 runs to 16 residues. The CDR3 reads CASSLRVAGAQETQYF. CDR3 bases: TGTGCCAGCAGCTTGAGGGTAGCGGGAGCTCAAGAGACCCAGTACTTC.

The chain has TRBV27 and TRBJ1-1, with D maybe TRBD1 (5 bases). The germline CDR1 and CDR2 sequences are MNHEY and SMNVEV (reference sequence). The CDR3 is made up of 13 amino acids. Trimming took off 5 bases at V and 11 bases at J, with 18 bases between the two ends. The CDR3 nucleotides are TGTGCCAGCAGTAGGCCGGACACCCAAACCGCTTTCTTT. Translating gives CASSRPDTQTAFF.

This rearrangement joins TRBV15 to TRBJ2-5; the D is unclear. The CDR3 has 14 residues. The germline V gene encodes CDR1 LNHNV and CDR2 YYDKDF (reference sequence). V was shortened by 0 bases and J by 0 bases, with 5 bases between the two germline ends. CDR3 DNA: TGTGCCACCAGCAGAGATGACAACCAAGAGACCCAGTACTTC. Translated: CATSRDDNQETQYF. Supplemented by reference TRBV15 and TRBJ2-5, the full variable domain reads DAMVIQNPRYQVTQFGKPVTLSCSQTLNHNVMYWYQQKSSQAPKLLFHYYDKDFNNEADTPDNFQSRRPNTSFCFLDIRSPGLGDTAMYLCATSRDDNQETQYFGPGTRLLVL.

A few counts support this clone. This chain links TRBV11-2 with TRBJ2-3; D is perhaps TRBD2 (5 bases). This CDR3 comprises 17 residues. V dropped 5 bases and J dropped 4 bases, with 22 bases sitting between them. Germline-derived CDR1 and CDR2 are SGHAT and FQNNGV. CDR3 in DNA: TGTGCCAGCAGCAAAGGACTGAGCCCTAGTTCCCCAGATACGCAGTATTTT. This codes for CASSKGLSPSSPDTQYF.

The J gene is TRBJ2-5, the V gene TRBV6-1, with D possibly matching TRBD1 (5 bases). The V gene's germline CDR1 is MNHNS and CDR2 SASEGT. V gave up 3 bases and J gave up 7 bases, with 12 bases separating them. CDR3 length equals 13 residues. The CDR3, as DNA: TGTGCCAGCAGTGATGTAGGGGCAGGGACCCAGTACTTC. The encoded protein is CASSDVGAGTQYF.

CDR3 sequence reads: CASSSRGAGDALHYEQYF. CDR3 nucleotide sequence: TGTGCCAGCAGCTCCCGAGGAGCGGGAGACGCCTTGCACTACGAGCAGTACTTC. The V call is TRBV7-9, the J call TRBJ2-7; TRBD2 matches 8 bases. The CDR3 spans 18 residues. V lost 4 bases, J lost 3 bases, and 17 bases stayed unmatched. Germline V CDR1 and CDR2: SEHNR, FQNEAQ (reference sequence).

The chain joins TRBV7-8 to TRBJ2-5, with 10 bases identical to TRBD2. The CDR3 has 15 amino acids. Germline V gene lookup returns CDR1 SGHVS and CDR2 FQNEAQ. V was pared by 5 bases and J by 5 bases, with 8 bases of the junction left unmatched. CDR3 region: CASSPSGGAEETQYF. Written as DNA, the CDR3 is TGTGCCAGCAGCCCCAGCGGGGGGGCCGAGGAGACCCAGTACTTC.

In its sample, this clone was seen a few times. This chain uses TRBV5-4 with TRBJ1-2; TRBD1 matches at 7 bases. The CDR3 runs to 14 residues. CDR1 is SGHNT and CDR2 is YYREEE in the germline V gene (reference sequence). Trimming at V came to 5 bases and at J to 2 bases, leaving 6 bases not matched to a gene. The CDR3 sequence: CASSTGERNYGYTF. As DNA, the CDR3 is TGTGCCAGCAGTACAGGGGAACGGAACTATGGCTACACCTTC.

The CDR3: CASSFQASGYTDTQYF. In DNA form, the CDR3 reads TGTGCCAGCAGCTTTCAGGCTAGCGGTTACACAGATACGCAGTATTTT. This rearrangement joins TRBV13 to TRBJ2-3, with 7 nucleotides matching TRBD2. Germline V CDR1 and CDR2: PRHDT, FYEKMQ (reference sequence). V lost 3 bases to trimming and J lost 2 bases; unmatched junction nucleotides: 8. The CDR3 length is 16 residues.

This chain joins TRBV7-9 and TRBJ1-2; TRBD1 might be the D (6 bases). The germline gives CDR1 SEHNR, CDR2 FQNEAQ (reference sequence). Trimming pared 5 bases from V and 7 bases from J, leaving 17 bases between. The CDR3 is 14 residues long. This CDR3 is CASSLETGSCGYTF. Written as DNA, the CDR3 is TGTGCCAGCAGCCTAGAGACAGGATCTTGTGGCTACACCTTC. The variable domain in full, completed from reference TRBV7-9 and TRBJ1-2, reads DTGVSQNPRHKITKRGQNVTFRCDPISEHNRLYWYRQTLGQGPEFLTYFQNEAQLEKSRLLSDRFSAERPKGSFSTLEIQRTEQGDSAMYLCASSLETGSCGYTFGSGTRLTVV.

Only one count was recorded for this clone. The rearrangement joins TRBV27 to TRBJ2-2, with D perhaps TRBD1 (7 bases). The CDR3 is 15 residues long. CDR1 and CDR2 (germline): MNHEY, SMNVEV (reference sequence). V was cut by 5 bases and J by 1 base, with 11 bases left in between. In DNA, the CDR3 is TGTGCCAGCAGTGGAGGGGGCCTGAACACCGGGGAGCTGTTTTTT. Translation gives CASSGGGLNTGELFF.

The chain has TRBV4-1 and TRBJ2-3, with a tentative D call TRBD2 (6 bases). CDR1 MGHRA and CDR2 YSYEKL come from the germline V gene. Trimming took 0 bases from V and 7 from J, leaving 11 bases between them. CDR3 length: 14 residues. CDR3: CASSQDAGLHTQYF. The CDR3 DNA follows: TGCGCCAGCAGCCAAGACGCGGGGCTTCATACGCAGTATTTT.

This clone was detected a few times. This chain's CDR3 is CASSTPLGLADTDTQYF. CDR3 DNA: TGTGCCAGCAGTACCCCCCTAGGACTAGCAGACACAGATACGCAGTATTTT. This chain joins TRBV28 and TRBJ2-3; 8 bases match TRBD2. Germline V lookup: CDR1 MDHEN, CDR2 SYDVKM. The junction had 12 bases not matched to a gene; V was cut back by 5 bases and J by 2 bases. The CDR3 is 17 amino acids.

This clone was picked up a small number of times. V is TRBV6-5 and J is TRBJ1-2; a weak D match, TRBD1 (5 bases). Looked up from germline, CDR1 is MNHEY and CDR2 is SVGAGI. CDR3 size: 16 residues. The germline V and J ends were trimmed by 0 bases and 4 bases, with 15 bases remaining between them. The CDR3 nucleotides read TGTGCCAGCAGTTACTCTCCCATGCGGGGCGGCTATGGCTACACCTTC. This sequence encodes CASSYSPMRGGYGYTF.

This chain connects TRBV5-6 to TRBJ2-5; D gene unclear. The V gene's germline CDR1 is SGHDT and CDR2 YYEEEE. The germline V and J ends were trimmed by 1 base and 0 bases, with 4 bases remaining between them. The CDR3 is 13 amino acids. The CDR3 spells CASSLRDQETQYF. For the CDR3, the DNA is TGTGCCAGCAGCTTGCGGGACCAAGAGACCCAGTACTTC.

The V gene is TRBV15, the J gene TRBJ2-3; D is uncertain. CDR1 and CDR2 (germline): LNHNV, YYDKDF (reference sequence). CDR3 length: 15 amino acids. Between the trimmed V and J ends, which lost 3 bases and 4 bases, there was a span of 14 bases. In nucleotides, the CDR3 is TGTGCCACCAGCAGTGATCGAGGATTCGCAGATACGCAGTATTTT. As protein: CATSSDRGFADTQYF. The full variable domain, its missing parts supplied by reference TRBV15 and TRBJ2-3, is DAMVIQNPRYQVTQFGKPVTLSCSQTLNHNVMYWYQQKSSQAPKLLFHYYDKDFNNEADTPDNFQSRRPNTSFCFLDIRSPGLGDTAMYLCATSSDRGFADTQYFGPGTRLTVL.